A selection of T cell receptor beta chains follows, all from one sample in a study of control samples from healthy donors and cancer patients. Sequenced by immunoSEQ multiplex PCR; TCRdb stores in-frame clones only, minus some. Among 150,000 to 200,000 clones listed, 80% to 90% were seen once. Input material: blood. The receptors stem from a man aged 18-30 years in good health. Each CDR3 is given without its conserved first and last residue. The order of the fields is clone size, J gene, V gene, CDR3 protein. Size values are once, few and many counts, or a class for expanded clones, and some rows have none.

>-|TRBJ2-7|TRBV6-5
ASTGSSYEQY
>-|TRBJ1-6|TRBV7-6
ASSLGTTNSPLH
>once|TRBJ1-4|TRBV19
ASSSRGTANEKLF
>-|TRBJ1-1|TRBV7-9
ASSLAQGQPNTEAF
>-|TRBJ1-4|TRBV3-1/TRBV3-2
ASSDNRGATNEKLF
>-|TRBJ2-7|TRBV30
AWSKSYEQY
>-|TRBJ2-3|TRBV19
ASSIGTSGGGTDTQY
>-|TRBJ2-7|TRBV7-9
ASSVDRGFHEQY
>-|TRBJ2-7|TRBV19
ASTRSGSAIYEQY
>-|TRBJ2-7|TRBV5-5
ASSLGQGSEQY
>-|TRBJ2-2|TRBV19
ASSITTGELF
>-|TRBJ2-1|TRBV29-1
SVTNPIQGNEQF
>once|TRBJ2-7|TRBV28
ASSLGRGGPYEQY
>-|TRBJ2-3|TRBV6-2/TRBV6-3
ASSVTGATDTQY
>-|TRBJ1-1|TRBV12-3/TRBV12-4
ASSYRDRAF
>-|TRBJ2-1|TRBV6-5
ASKRGTDYNEQF
>-|TRBJ2-2|TRBV15
ATRAGEVAGELF
>-|TRBJ1-1|TRBV5-1
ASSRGRSVVNTEAF
>-|TRBJ2-5|TRBV5-1
ASSIAEGGETQY
>-|TRBJ2-1|TRBV19
ASSMDGSSYNEQF
>once|TRBJ1-4|TRBV7-8
ASSPGSEKLF
>many|TRBJ1-1|TRBV5-1
ASSPRAVNTEAF
>-|TRBJ2-7|TRBV13
ASSWGQAGGDEQY
>-|TRBJ1-4|TRBV6-1
ASSDPGQVGEKLF
>-|TRBJ2-7|TRBV2
ASARDKNTYEQY
>-|TRBJ1-4|TRBV28
ASQGASNEKLF
>-|TRBJ1-1|TRBV28
ASSLRRTAARGTEAF
>-|TRBJ2-3|TRBV5-1
ASSPNTDTQY
>few|TRBJ1-2|TRBV6-2/TRBV6-3
ASSYTPGGVRGYT
>-|TRBJ1-5|TRBV30
AWREGNRPYSNQPQH
>-|TRBJ2-5|TRBV29-1
SVPQDLARETQY
>-|TRBJ2-1|TRBV6-5
ASTTPPNEQF
>-|TRBJ2-3|TRBV28
ASRAAGRTQY
>-|TRBJ2-7|TRBV4-3
ASSLFRGTPTYEQY
>-|TRBJ2-4|TRBV28
ASSFVGPKNIQY
>-|TRBJ1-4|TRBV4-3
ASSQEAVATNEKLF
>few|TRBJ2-2|TRBV7-3
ASSLGGTGELF
>-|TRBJ2-7|TRBV5-4
ASSPGQLALGQY
>-|TRBJ2-7|TRBV7-3
ASSLGNREDEQY
>-|TRBJ2-7|TRBV3-1/TRBV3-2
ASSQGHGRIYEQY
>once|TRBJ1-2|TRBV9
ASSVGGANYGYT
>-|TRBJ1-5|TRBV5-6
ASSRGGQGHQPQH
>-|TRBJ2-1|TRBV3-1/TRBV3-2
ASSRDRGYNEQF
>-|TRBJ2-4|TRBV6-5
ASSPTSGVDIQY
>-|TRBJ2-1|TRBV6-5
ASSPSGGLNEQF
>-|TRBJ2-6|TRBV11-3
ASSLDPEGISGANVLT
>once|TRBJ2-7|TRBV18
ASSPAGGRYEQY
>once|TRBJ2-1|TRBV6-2/TRBV6-3
ASSYGTAGYNEQF
>-|TRBJ2-3|TRBV7-2
ASSFSGGSTDTQY
>-|TRBJ1-1|TRBV30
AWSVEGNTEAF
>-|TRBJ2-5|TRBV5-6
ASTEIRGSHQETQY
>-|TRBJ1-5|TRBV9
ASSVWGDSNQPQH
>-|TRBJ2-3|TRBV6-4
ASSEGRLSTDTQY
>-|TRBJ1-4|TRBV9
ASSPRPDSEKLF